This TCR beta chain appears in the sequencing data of a study of CD8+CD57+ T cells in acquired aplastic anemia. Findings and limits, study-wide: For CD8+ Simpson's diversity, patients and controls showed no significant difference. The same twenty-nine CD8+ CDR3 sequences occurred in patients and in controls.

The V and J ends lost 6 bases and 1 base, in that order; junction bases with no gene match: 9. Germline CDR1 ENHRY, CDR2 SYGVKD. CDR3 length equals 15 residues. Template material for TCR beta VDJ and CDR3 profiling consisted of genomic DNA. TCRdb ran MiXCR on the reads and lists one entry per CDR3 protein. Of about 190,000 distinct CDR3 sequences detected, approximately 52% appear once; the ten largest clones hold more than 15%. On this clonotype itself: Its antigen is undetermined.

Sequencing was performed on sorted CD4+, CD8+, or CD8+CD57+ T cells (not recorded which) from PBMCs. The receptor was isolated from a human donor in good health, serving as a control. The chain combines TRBV10-3 with TRBJ2-7, with 7 bases fitting TRBD1. In nucleotides, the CDR3 is TGTGCCATCAGGGGGACAGTAAGTAGTTCCTACGAGCAGTACTTC. Its translation: CAIRGTVSSSYEQYF.